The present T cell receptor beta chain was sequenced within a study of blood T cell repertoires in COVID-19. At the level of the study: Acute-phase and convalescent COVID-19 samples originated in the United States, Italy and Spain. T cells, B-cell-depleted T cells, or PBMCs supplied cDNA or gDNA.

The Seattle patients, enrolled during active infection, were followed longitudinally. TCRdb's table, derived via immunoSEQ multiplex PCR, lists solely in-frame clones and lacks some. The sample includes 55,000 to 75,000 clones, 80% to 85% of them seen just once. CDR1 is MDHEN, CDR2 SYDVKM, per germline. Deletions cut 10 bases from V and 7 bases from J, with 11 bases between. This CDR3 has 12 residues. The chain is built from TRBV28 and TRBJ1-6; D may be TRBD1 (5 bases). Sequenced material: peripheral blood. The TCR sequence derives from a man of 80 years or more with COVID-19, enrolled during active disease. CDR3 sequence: CATLEGNSPLHF. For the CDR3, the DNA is TGTGCCACCCTGGAGGGGAATTCACCCCTCCACTTT. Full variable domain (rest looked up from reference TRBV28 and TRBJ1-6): DVKVTQSSRYLVKRTGEKVFLECVQDMDHENMFWYRQDPGLGLRLIYFSYDVKMKEKGDIPEGYSVSREKKERFSLILESASTNQTSMYLCATLEGNSPLHFGNGTRLTVT.